Each of the 9 T cell receptor beta chains below was sequenced from the same sample in a study of cytomegalovirus exposure and HLA in healthy donors. The PCR was carried out with 60 Vbeta primers and 13 Jbeta primers. TCRdb keeps only in-frame clones here, not all; method: immunoSEQ multiplex PCR. The sample includes under 150,000 clones, about 86% seen only once; the top ten take around 5.5%. Sequencing was performed on PBMCs. Receptors originate from a woman in her twenties or thirties in good health and CMV-seronegative.

The J gene is TRBJ1-2, the V gene TRBV27; no definite D call. Germline-derived CDR1 and CDR2 are MNHEY and SMNVEV (reference sequence). Trimming removed 0 bases at V and 8 bases at J, with 19 bases between. CDR3 length equals 16 residues. The CDR3 coding sequence is TGTGCCAGCAGTTTATCCCCGCGGCCCTTGGAGGGCGGCTACACCTTC. Translating it yields CASSLSPRPLEGGYTF.

The genes are TRBV2 and TRBJ1-2, with D unclear. CDR1 SNHLY and CDR2 FYNNEI come from the germline V gene. V was cut by 6 bases and J by 1 base, with 9 bases left in between. The CDR3 loop spans 13 amino acids. The CDR3 is CASRKGVNYGYTF. The CDR3 DNA reads as TGTGCCAGCAGAAAAGGAGTTAACTATGGCTACACCTTC.

This clone appeared once. The chain is built from TRBV7-9 and TRBJ2-5; D unresolved. Trimming stripped 5 bases from V and 1 base from J, with 8 bases between. Per germline, CDR1 SEHNR and CDR2 FQNEAQ (reference sequence). The CDR3 length is 13 residues. The CDR3 region is CASSVGSQETQYF. The CDR3 DNA reads as TGTGCCAGCAGCGTGGGCAGCCAAGAGACCCAGTACTTC.

This clone was seen once. The rearrangement links TRBV7-9 to TRBJ2-1; tentatively, D is TRBD2 (6 bases). V was pared by 7 bases and J by 5 bases, with 12 bases between. This CDR3 has 13 residues. CDR1 SEHNR and CDR2 FQNEAQ come from the germline V gene (reference sequence). The CDR3 DNA follows: TGTGCCAGCAACCGGGAGTTGGACAATGAGCAGTTCTTC. Encoded protein: CASNRELDNEQFF.

The chain combines TRBV7-9 with TRBJ2-1, with a possible D match to TRBD1 (8 bases). Germline lookup yields CDR1 SEHNR and CDR2 FQNEAQ (reference sequence). V was clipped by 5 bases and J by 14 bases, with 25 bases between them. The CDR3 covers 15 residues. The CDR3 region has the DNA TGTGCCAGCAGCCCCCCGGGGGGACAGGTCAAAGGGGAGTTCTTC. It translates to CASSPPGGQVKGEFF.

The chain joins TRBV4-1 to TRBJ2-5, with 8 positions matching TRBD2. Trimming took 1 base from V and 7 from J; bases not matched to a gene: 11. Per the germline V gene, CDR1 is MGHRA and CDR2 is YSYEKL. The CDR3 consists of 16 residues. The CDR3 reads CASSQGTGGVLGTQYF. The CDR3 DNA reads as TGCGCCAGCAGCCAAGGGACGGGGGGGGTTTTGGGGACCCAGTACTTC.

V usage is TRBV9 and J usage is TRBJ2-5, with D uncertain. Germline V gene sequence: CDR1 SGDLS, CDR2 YYNGEE. V lost 0 bases and J lost 1, with 13 bases in between. There are 16 residues in the CDR3. This CDR3 is CASSVGARRIQETQYF. Written as DNA, the CDR3 is TGTGCCAGCAGCGTAGGCGCCAGGCGAATCCAAGAGACCCAGTACTTC.

The chain links TRBV2 to TRBJ1-2; TRBD1 aligns across 7 bases. V lost 5 bases to trimming and J lost 8 bases; unmatched junction nucleotides: 8. The CDR3 totals 13 residues. The germline V gene encodes CDR1 SNHLY and CDR2 FYNNEI. In nucleotides, the CDR3 is TGTGCCAGCAGTACTGACAGGGCACAAGGCTACACCTTC. As protein: CASSTDRAQGYTF. The full variable domain, with the rest looked up from reference TRBV2 and TRBJ1-2, is EPEVTQTPSHQVTQMGQEVILRCVPISNHLYFYWYRQILGQKVEFLVSFYNNEISEKSEIFDDQFSVERPDGSNFTLKIRSTKLEDSAMYFCASSTDRAQGYTFGSGTRLTVV.

The rearrangement uses TRBV28 and TRBJ2-1; 7 positions agree with TRBD1. This CDR3 is 17 amino acids long. V lost 4 bases, J lost 5 bases, and 14 bases stayed unmatched. Germline CDR1 reads MDHEN; CDR2 reads SYDVKM. The CDR3 spells CASSYRGIAYLNNEQFF. The DNA of the CDR3 is TGTGCCAGCAGTTACAGGGGTATCGCCTATCTTAACAATGAGCAGTTCTTC.